The entry below describes one T cell receptor beta chain. The CDR3 extends over 12 amino acids. V lost 0 bases and J lost 10, with 7 bases in between. CDR1 KGHSH and CDR2 LQKENI come from the germline V gene. The authors' processing: Reference gene primer amplification gave nucleated cell count estimates. Assay: immunoSEQ multiplex PCR; the TCRdb copy retains only in-frame clones and omits some. The V and J calls and clone size were taken over from that table, and D and trimming were inferred from the DNA. The data show 150,000 to 200,000 clones, less than 85% seen once. The sample is drawn from a study of blood T cell repertoires in COVID-19. In the study overall: Samples representing acute and convalescent COVID-19 were sourced from the United States, Italy and Spain. From T cells, B-cell-depleted T cells, or PBMCs came the material, which was cDNA or gDNA.

Sample: peripheral blood. The TCR sequence derives from a man aged 50-59 years who had recovered from COVID-19. The chain is built from TRBV18 and TRBJ2-1; TRBD1 might be the D (5 bases). In DNA, the CDR3 is TGTGCCAGCTCACCACCGAACAGGGAGCAGTTCTTC. It specifies CASSPPNREQFF.